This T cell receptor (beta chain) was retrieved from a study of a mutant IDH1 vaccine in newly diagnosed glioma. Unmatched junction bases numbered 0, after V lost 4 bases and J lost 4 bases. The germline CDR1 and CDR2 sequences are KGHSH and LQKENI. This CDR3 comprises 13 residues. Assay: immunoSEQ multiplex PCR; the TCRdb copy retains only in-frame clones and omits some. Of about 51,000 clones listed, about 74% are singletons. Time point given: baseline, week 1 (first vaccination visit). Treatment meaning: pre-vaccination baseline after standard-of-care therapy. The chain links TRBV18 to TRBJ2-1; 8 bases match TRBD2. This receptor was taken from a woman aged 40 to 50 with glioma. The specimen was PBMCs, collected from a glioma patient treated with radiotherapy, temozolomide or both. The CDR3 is CASSLAGYNEQFF. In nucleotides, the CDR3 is TGTGCCAGCTCACTAGCGGGATACAATGAGCAGTTCTTC.